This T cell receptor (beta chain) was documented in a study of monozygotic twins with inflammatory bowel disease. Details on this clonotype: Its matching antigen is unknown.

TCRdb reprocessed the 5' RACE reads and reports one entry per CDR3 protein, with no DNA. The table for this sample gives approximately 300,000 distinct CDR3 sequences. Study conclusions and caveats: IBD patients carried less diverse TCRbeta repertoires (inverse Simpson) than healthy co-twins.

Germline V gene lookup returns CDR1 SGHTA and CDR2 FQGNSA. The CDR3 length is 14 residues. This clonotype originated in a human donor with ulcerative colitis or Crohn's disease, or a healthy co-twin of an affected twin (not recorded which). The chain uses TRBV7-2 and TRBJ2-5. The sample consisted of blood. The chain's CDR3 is CASSLAGHLETQYF.